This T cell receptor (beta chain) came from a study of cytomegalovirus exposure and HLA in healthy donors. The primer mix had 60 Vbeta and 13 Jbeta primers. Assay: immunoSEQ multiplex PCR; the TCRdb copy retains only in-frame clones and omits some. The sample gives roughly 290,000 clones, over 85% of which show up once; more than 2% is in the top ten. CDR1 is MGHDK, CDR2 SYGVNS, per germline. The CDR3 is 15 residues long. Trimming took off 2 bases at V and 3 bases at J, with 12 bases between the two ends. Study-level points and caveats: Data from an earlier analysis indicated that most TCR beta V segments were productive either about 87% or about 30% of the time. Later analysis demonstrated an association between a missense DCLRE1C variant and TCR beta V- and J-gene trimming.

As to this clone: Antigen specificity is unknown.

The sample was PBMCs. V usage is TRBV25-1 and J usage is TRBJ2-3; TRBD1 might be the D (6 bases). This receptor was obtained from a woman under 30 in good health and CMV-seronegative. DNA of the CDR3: TGTGCCAGCAGTGAACCCAGGGGATCGACAGATACGCAGTATTTT. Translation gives CASSEPRGSTDTQYF.